This T cell receptor beta chain was sequenced in a study of T cells after posttransplantation cyclophosphamide. Cyclophosphamide on days +3 and +4 followed busulfan-fludarabine conditioning and a marrow graft. Sequenced by immunoSEQ multiplex PCR; TCRdb stores in-frame clones only, minus some. The sample yields about 11,000 clones, 80% to 90% seen once. In germline, CDR1 is SGHVS, CDR2 FQNEAQ. The trim removed 1 base at V and 7 bases at J, leaving 6 bases unmatched. This CDR3 region has 15 residues. The TCR was taken from a female patient between 50 and 59 years old who received an allogeneic stem cell transplant from a related donor, was CMV-positive, and had no GVHD. Some T cells may be provided by the graft donor. Sequencing was performed on PBMCs, taken after allogeneic stem cell transplant with posttransplant cyclophosphamide. The rearrangement uses TRBV7-8 and TRBJ1-4; 7 bases agree with TRBD1. The CDR3 sequence is CASSLVGGGGEKLFF. The CDR3 coding sequence is TGTGCCAGCAGCTTAGTCGGAGGGGGCGGTGAAAAACTGTTTTTT.